The rows below give T cell receptor beta chains drawn from one sample of a study of blood T cells in healthy people across ages. Each CDR3 protein is one row after TCRdb ran MiXCR on the 5' RACE reads. Of over 600,000 distinct CDR3 sequences in the sample, roughly 46% were seen once. Sequencing used blood. The receptor source for this set is an elderly man in good health. CDR3s include the opening cysteine and the closing phenylalanine or tryptophan. D genes are given only for firm matches. The size of a clone is reported for some rows only, either as once, few or many, or as a class for expanded clones.

clone_size,d_call,v_call,j_call,cdr3_nt,cdr3_aa
-,-,TRBV10-3,TRBJ2-2,TGTGCCATTTCCGGGACCCCCGATAACACCGGGGAGCTGTTTTTT,CAISGTPDNTGELFF
-,TRBD1,TRBV9,TRBJ1-2,TGTGCCAGCAGCGTCTTAACAGGGGCGCATGGCTACACCTTC,CASSVLTGAHGYTF
-,-,TRBV9,TRBJ2-3,TGTGCCAGCAGCGTTTCGGCGGAACTCACAGATACGCAGTATTTT,CASSVSAELTDTQYF
many,-,TRBV3-1,TRBJ2-4,TGTGCCAGCAGCGAACAAAACATTCAGTACTTC,CASSEQNIQYF
few,TRBD2,TRBV2,TRBJ2-5,TGTGCCAGCAGTGGGGACACTGGACTAGCAAAAGAGACCCAGTACTTC,CASSGDTGLAKETQYF
once,-,TRBV7-2,TRBJ1-6,TGTGCCAGCAGCTTAGGGCTGAGGGACCCCAGGGATTCACCCCTCCACTTT,CASSLGLRDPRDSPLHF
-,TRBD2,TRBV20-1,TRBJ2-7,TGCAGTGCTAGAGATAGCGGGGGCTACGAGCAGTACTTC,CSARDSGGYEQYF
-,-,TRBV7-8,TRBJ2-5,TGTGCCAGCAACCCTTCTAGATCCCGACGAGAAGAGACCCAGTACTTC,CASNPSRSRREETQYF
many,-,TRBV9,TRBJ2-3,TGTGCCAGCAGCGTAGCTACTAGGGCAGATACGCAGTATTTT,CASSVATRADTQYF
few,-,TRBV4-3,TRBJ1-2,TGCGCCAGCAGCCAACCCTGGACGTCCTATGGCTACACCTTC,CASSQPWTSYGYTF
few,TRBD1,TRBV7-2,TRBJ2-5,TGTGCCAGCTTATGGGACAGGGGGCCGCCTAACCAAGAGACCCAGTACTTC,CASLWDRGPPNQETQYF
-,-,TRBV18,TRBJ1-4,TGTGCCAGCTCACGAACGTCGGCTACTGAGGGAAAACTGTTTTTT,CASSRTSATEGKLFF
-,TRBD2,TRBV11-2,TRBJ2-1,TGTGCCAGCGGCAAGGGACTAGCGGGAGGGCCTGAGCAGTTCTTC,CASGKGLAGGPEQFF
few,TRBD2,TRBV7-2,TRBJ2-2,TGTGCCAGCACCTTGAGCGGGAGATCTGGGGAGCTGTTTTTT,CASTLSGRSGELFF
-,TRBD2,TRBV7-2,TRBJ2-1,TGTGCCAGCAGCTTATCGTCTAGCGGGAGGTATGAGCAGTTCTTC,CASSLSSSGRYEQFF
-,TRBD1,TRBV11-2,TRBJ2-1,TGTGCCAGCAGCGTAAACAGGGGGGCTGAGCAGTTCTTC,CASSVNRGAEQFF
-,-,TRBV4-1,TRBJ1-3,TGCGCCAGCAGCCATAGAAAGGGGCTTACTGGAAACACCGTATATTTT,CASSHRKGLTGNTVYF
-,TRBD2,TRBV12-3/TRBV12-4,TRBJ2-3,TGTGCCAGCAGGCCCCGAGGAGGCGGGAGTTCAGATACGCAGTATTTT,CASRPRGGGSSDTQYF
-,TRBD2,TRBV3-1,TRBJ2-5,TGTGCCAGCAGCTTAGAGTTACTAGCGGGAGTCAATGGGCAGTACTTC,CASSLELLAGVNGQYF
-,-,TRBV7-2,TRBJ1-2,TGTGCCAGCAGCTTACGGGTGACTAACTATGGCTACACCTTC,CASSLRVTNYGYTF
-,-,TRBV6-6,TRBJ2-1,TGTGCCAGCAGTTACGACGGACACAATGAGCAGTTCTTC,CASSYDGHNEQFF
once,TRBD2,TRBV11-2,TRBJ2-5,TGTGCCAGCAGTCATAGACTAGCGGGAGCAACCCAGTACTTC,CASSHRLAGATQYF
-,TRBD2,TRBV7-2,TRBJ2-2,TGTGCCAGCATCCGGACTAGCGTTACCGGGGAGCTGTTTTTT,CASIRTSVTGELFF
-,-,TRBV20-1,TRBJ1-1,TGCAGTGCTAGAGAGGACCCGAACACTGAAGCTTTCTTT,CSAREDPNTEAFF
-,-,TRBV6-5,TRBJ1-5,TGTGCCAGCAGTTACTCTTGGGCCGGGGGTAAACAGCCCCAGCATTTT,CASSYSWAGGKQPQHF
few,-,TRBV29-1,TRBJ2-7,TGCAGCGTTGTTAGGCCCCCCGCCGAGCAGTACTTC,CSVVRPPAEQYF
few,-,TRBV7-3,TRBJ2-7,TGTGCCAGCAGCTTAATTATGGGTGGAGAGCAGTACTTC,CASSLIMGGEQYF
-,TRBD2,TRBV29-1,TRBJ2-7,TGCAGCGTTGAATTGGCGGGAGGCCCCTACGAGCAGTACTTC,CSVELAGGPYEQYF
-,-,TRBV7-2,TRBJ2-3,TGTGCCAGCAGCTTAGTTGCGGATAGCACAGATACGCAGTATTTT,CASSLVADSTDTQYF
many,-,TRBV28,TRBJ2-6,TGTGCCAGCAGTTTACAGGGCTATGGGGCCAACGTCCTGACTTTC,CASSLQGYGANVLTF
-,TRBD1,TRBV27,TRBJ2-3,TGTGCCAGCAGAGACTCAGACAGGGGGCTTACAGATACGCAGTATTTT,CASRDSDRGLTDTQYF
few,-,TRBV7-2,TRBJ1-1,TGTGCCAGCAGCAACCAGGGGCGTTTACCAGGCACTGAAGCTTTCTTT,CASSNQGRLPGTEAFF
once,TRBD2,TRBV6-2/TRBV6-3,TRBJ2-7,TGTGCCAGCCTCGACTCTTCTAACGGGAGGTACTCCTACGAGCAGTACTTC,CASLDSSNGRYSYEQYF
-,TRBD1,TRBV12-3/TRBV12-4,TRBJ1-1,TGTGCCAGCAGTGTAGCGAGGGACAGAGAAGCTTTCTTT,CASSVARDREAFF
-,-,TRBV7-2,TRBJ2-5,TGTGCCAGCAGCTTAATTTCGTCGGGCCCGTACCAAGAGACCCAGTACTTC,CASSLISSGPYQETQYF
-,-,TRBV4-3,TRBJ2-1,TGCGCCAGCAGCCCCCTGGCTAGTATGTACAATGAGCAGTTCTTC,CASSPLASMYNEQFF
few,-,TRBV7-9,TRBJ1-1,TGTGCCAGCAGCTTACAAGGGGTTGGCACTGAAGCTTTCTTT,CASSLQGVGTEAFF
-,-,TRBV20-1,TRBJ1-4,TGCAGTGCTAGGGGGGCGGGGCTGGAAAAACTGTTTTTT,CSARGAGLEKLFF
-,-,TRBV7-2,TRBJ2-7,TGTGCCAGCAGCACCAACACGGACCGCTACGAGCAGTACTTC,CASSTNTDRYEQYF
-,-,TRBV6-2/TRBV6-3,TRBJ1-2,TGTGCCAGCAGTTATTGGGGCCAAGGACCTAACTATGGCTACACCTTC,CASSYWGQGPNYGYTF
many,-,TRBV20-1,TRBJ1-6,TGCAGTGCTAGAGATAGAGGGTCCGGTTCACCCCTCCACTTT,CSARDRGSGSPLHF
-,-,TRBV28,TRBJ2-3,TGTGCCAGCAGTCCTACGTTGTGGAGGGGCACAGATACGCAGTATTTT,CASSPTLWRGTDTQYF
-,TRBD1,TRBV28,TRBJ1-4,TGTGCCAGCAGTCCTGTTATACAGGGGGGTGAAAAACTGTTTTTT,CASSPVIQGGEKLFF
-,TRBD1,TRBV28,TRBJ2-5,TGTGCCAGCAGAAAAGGGCCAGGGGGCTTAAGGGAGACCCAGTACTTC,CASRKGPGGLRETQYF
once,-,TRBV10-2,TRBJ2-3,TGCGCCAGCAGTGAGTTTAGGGCAGGCAGCACAGATACGCAGTATTTT,CASSEFRAGSTDTQYF